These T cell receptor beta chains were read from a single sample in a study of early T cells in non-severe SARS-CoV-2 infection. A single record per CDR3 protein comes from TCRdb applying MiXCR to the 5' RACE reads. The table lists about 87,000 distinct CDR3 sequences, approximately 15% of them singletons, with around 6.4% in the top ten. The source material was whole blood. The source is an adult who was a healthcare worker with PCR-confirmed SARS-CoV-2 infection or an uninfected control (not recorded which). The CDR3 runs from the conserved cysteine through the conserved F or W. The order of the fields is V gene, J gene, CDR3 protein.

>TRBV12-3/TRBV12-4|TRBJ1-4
CASTVTGFREKLFF
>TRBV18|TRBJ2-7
CASSPPGPSYEQYF
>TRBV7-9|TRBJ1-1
CASSLQANTEAFF
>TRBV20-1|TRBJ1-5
CSARDYNRGQGQPQHF
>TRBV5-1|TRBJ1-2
CASSLETGSYGYTF
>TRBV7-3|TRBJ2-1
CASSAGLAGGREQFF
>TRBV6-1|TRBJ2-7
CASSPGLAESYEQYF
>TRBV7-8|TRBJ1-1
CASSLAMGQGMRAFF
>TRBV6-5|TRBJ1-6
CASSYEAGRMTLHF
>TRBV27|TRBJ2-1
CASSLGRAYNEQFF
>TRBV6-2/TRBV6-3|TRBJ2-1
CASRDYNEQFF
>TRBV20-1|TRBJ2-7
CSVFRDTYEQYF
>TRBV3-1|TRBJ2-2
CASSLGQGELFF
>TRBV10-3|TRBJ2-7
CAISGRGYEQYF
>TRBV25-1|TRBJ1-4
CASRAGNEKLFF
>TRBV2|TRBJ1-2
CASRPRGRAYGYTF
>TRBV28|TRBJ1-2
CASSSGGALILRDYGYTF
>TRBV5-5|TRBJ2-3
CASSPRNFLAVRNTQYF
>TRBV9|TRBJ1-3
CASSSRSGQGEPGNTIYF
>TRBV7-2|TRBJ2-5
CASGGGIQETQYF
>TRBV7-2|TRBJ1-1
CASSLPGNTEAFF
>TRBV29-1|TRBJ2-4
CSLVLPDENIQYF
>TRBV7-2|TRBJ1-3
CASSLDRQGGNTIYF
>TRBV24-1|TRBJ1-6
CATREGGTAELISYNSPLHF
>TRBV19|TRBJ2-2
CASSMTGQGSRELFF
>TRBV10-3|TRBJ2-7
CAISLAGADEQYF
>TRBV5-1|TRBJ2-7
CASSLPGAPYEQYF
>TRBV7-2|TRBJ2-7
CASSSAGTVIRSSYEQYF
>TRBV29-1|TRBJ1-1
CSAKPYMISGQAEAFF
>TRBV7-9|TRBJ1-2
CASSPTFGRAYGYTF
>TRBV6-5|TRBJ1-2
CASSYGGLGYGYTF
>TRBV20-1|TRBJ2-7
CSAPGEGAYEQYF
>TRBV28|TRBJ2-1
CASRGTSGSRLYNEQFF
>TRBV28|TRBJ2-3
CASRIPSRDTQYF
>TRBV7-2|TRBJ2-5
CASSFPTLAGGRETQYF
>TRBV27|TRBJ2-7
CASSLLGNEQYF
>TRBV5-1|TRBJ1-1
CASSLGNRMNTEAFF
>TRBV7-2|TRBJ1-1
CASSFDRVDTEAFF
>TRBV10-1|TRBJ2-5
CASSDTGGQETQYF
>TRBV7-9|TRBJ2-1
CASSLVSGSVYNEQFF
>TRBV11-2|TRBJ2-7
CASSFSGGVSYEQYF
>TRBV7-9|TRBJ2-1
CASSPGTSAFNEQFF
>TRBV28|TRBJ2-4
CASSSPGGNIQYF
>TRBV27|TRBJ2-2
CASSISTGELFF
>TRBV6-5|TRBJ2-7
CASSDWGTSGGGEQYF
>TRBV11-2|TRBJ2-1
CASSLFGVNEQFF
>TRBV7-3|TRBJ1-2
CASSSRQAFYGYTF
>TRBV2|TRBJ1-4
CASSSGSEKLFF
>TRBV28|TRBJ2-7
CASRSTGAYEQYF
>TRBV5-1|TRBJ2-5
CASSLAGRGGGFQETQYF
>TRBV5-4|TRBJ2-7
CASSQGQGRVEQYF
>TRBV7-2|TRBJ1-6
CASSLSSSSYNSPLHF
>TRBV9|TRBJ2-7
CASSPQTGTYEQYF